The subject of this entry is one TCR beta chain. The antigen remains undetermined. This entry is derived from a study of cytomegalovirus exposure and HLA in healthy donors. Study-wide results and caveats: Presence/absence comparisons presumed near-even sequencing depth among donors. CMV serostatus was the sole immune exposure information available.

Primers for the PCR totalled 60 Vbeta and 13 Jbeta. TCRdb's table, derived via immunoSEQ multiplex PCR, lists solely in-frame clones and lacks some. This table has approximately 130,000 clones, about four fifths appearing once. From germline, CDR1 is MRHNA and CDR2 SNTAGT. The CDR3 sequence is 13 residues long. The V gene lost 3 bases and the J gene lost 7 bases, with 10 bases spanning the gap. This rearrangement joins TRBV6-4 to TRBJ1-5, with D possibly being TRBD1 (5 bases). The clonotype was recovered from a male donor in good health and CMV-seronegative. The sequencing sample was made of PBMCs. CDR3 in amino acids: CASSEGVGQPQHF. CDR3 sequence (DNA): TGTGCCAGCAGTGAAGGGGTAGGGCAGCCCCAGCATTTT.